This note documents a single T cell receptor (beta chain) sequence. Its antigen remains unidentified. Method: immunoSEQ multiplex PCR; TCRdb's copy keeps in-frame clones and lacks some. The sample lists hundreds of thousands of clones, over 75% occurring once. The treatment is: some 19 received Ad26.COV2.S at low or high dose, single or two shots; roughly five received placebo; per-sample allocation not given. Sampling happened 63 days after the first vaccine or placebo injection. Whoever gave the sample was an adult aged 18-55 years in Boston. An Ad26 vector expressing Wuhan-strain SARS-CoV-2 spike constituted the vaccine. The sample is drawn from a study of Ad26.COV2.S vaccination and SARS-CoV-2 variants. Across the whole study: Donor was assigned to the Ad26.COV2.S arm of trial COV1001.

Broader study findings: It was vaccine recipients, not placebo recipients, who had the higher spike-specific TCR breadth.

Deletions cut 1 base from V and 6 bases from J, with 12 bases between. Germline V gene data show CDR1 as GTSNPN and CDR2 as SVGIG (reference sequence). The CDR3 spans 13 residues. The chain couples TRBV30 to TRBJ1-1; D perhaps matches TRBD1 (6 bases). The sequences come from peripheral blood, collected in a trial of Ad26.COV2.S vaccine versus placebo. This receptor was taken from a person aged 18 to 65 who received the Ad26.COV2.S COVID-19 vaccine or a placebo. CDR3 coding DNA: TGTGCCTGGAGTGGGACAGTAAGGTCTGAAGCTTTCTTT. Protein sequence: CAWSGTVRSEAFF.